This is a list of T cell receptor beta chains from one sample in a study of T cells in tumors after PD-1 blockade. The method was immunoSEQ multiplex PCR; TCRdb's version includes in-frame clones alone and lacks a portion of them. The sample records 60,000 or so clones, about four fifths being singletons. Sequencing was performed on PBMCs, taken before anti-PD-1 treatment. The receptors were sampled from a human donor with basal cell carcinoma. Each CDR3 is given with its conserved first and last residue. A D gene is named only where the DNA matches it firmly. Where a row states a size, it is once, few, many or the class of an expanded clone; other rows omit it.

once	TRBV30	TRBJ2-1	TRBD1	CAWSMGQSGRNEQFF	TGTGCCTGGAGTATGGGACAGTCGGGTCGCAATGAGCAGTTCTTC
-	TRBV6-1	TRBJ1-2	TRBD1	CASSVSGQGLGYGYTF	TGTGCCAGCAGTGTTTCGGGACAGGGGCTCGGGTATGGCTACACCTTC
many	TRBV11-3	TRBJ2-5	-	CASSPGARESRETQYF	TGTGCCAGCAGCCCAGGGGCGCGGGAGAGTAGGGAGACCCAGTACTTC
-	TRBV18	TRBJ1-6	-	CASSNRSSYNSPLHF	TGTGCCAGCTCAAACAGGAGCTCCTATAATTCACCCCTCCACTTT
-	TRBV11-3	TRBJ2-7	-	CASSLETWQGEQYF	TGTGCCAGCAGCTTAGAGACCTGGCAGGGAGAGCAGTACTTC
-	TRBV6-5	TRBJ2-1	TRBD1	CASSYWQGARNEQFF	TGTGCCAGCAGTTACTGGCAGGGGGCGCGAAATGAGCAGTTCTTC
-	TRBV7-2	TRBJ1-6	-	CASSPPRWGPNSPLHF	TGTGCCAGCAGCCCTCCTCGATGGGGGCCTAATTCACCCCTCCACTTT
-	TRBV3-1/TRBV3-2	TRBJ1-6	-	CASSQDWVGSSPLHF	TGTGCCAGCAGCCAAGATTGGGTCGGGAGTTCACCCCTCCACTTT
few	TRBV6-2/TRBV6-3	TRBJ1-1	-	CASSLGQNTEAFF	TGTGCCAGCAGTTTGGGACAGAACACTGAAGCTTTCTTT
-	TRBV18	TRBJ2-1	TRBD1	CASSPRPTEGQGMDYNEQFF	TGTGCCAGCTCACCACGTCCAACGGAGGGACAGGGGATGGACTACAATGAGCAGTTCTTC
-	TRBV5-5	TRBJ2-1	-	CASSIGQYNEQFF	TGTGCCAGCAGCATTGGACAGTACAATGAGCAGTTCTTC
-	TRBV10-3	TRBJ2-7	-	CAVAGPSYEQYF	TGTGCCGTGGCAGGGCCGTCCTACGAGCAGTACTTC
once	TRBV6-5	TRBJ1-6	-	CASSYSNRAASPLHF	TGTGCCAGCAGTTACTCGAACAGGGCGGCTTCACCCCTCCACTTT
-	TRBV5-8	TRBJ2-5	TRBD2	CASSPMGLAGHQQETQYF	TGTGCCAGCAGTCCCATGGGACTAGCGGGGCACCAGCAAGAGACCCAGTACTTC
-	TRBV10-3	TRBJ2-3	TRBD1	CAINQGASTDTQYF	TGTGCCATCAACCAGGGGGCTAGCACAGATACGCAGTATTTT
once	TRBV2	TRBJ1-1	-	CASRSDDQNTEAFF	TGTGCCAGCAGATCCGACGACCAGAACACTGAAGCTTTCTTT
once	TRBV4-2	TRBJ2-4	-	CASSQGAKTTIAKNIQYF	TGTGCCAGCAGCCAAGGGGCCAAAACGACAATAGCCAAAAACATTCAGTACTTC
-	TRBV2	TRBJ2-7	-	CASGDVLSYEQYF	TGTGCCAGCGGCGACGTCCTTTCCTACGAGCAGTACTTC
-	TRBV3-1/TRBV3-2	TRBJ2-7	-	CASSQDRLTSEQYF	TGTGCCAGCAGCCAAGATCGGTTAACATCCGAGCAGTACTTC
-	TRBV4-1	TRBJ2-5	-	CASSQVAVRQETQYF	TGCGCCAGCAGCCAAGTAGCGGTTAGGCAAGAGACCCAGTACTTC
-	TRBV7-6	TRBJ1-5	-	CASSLGDGGKPQHF	TGTGCCAGCAGCTTAGGGGACGGAGGAAAGCCCCAGCATTTT
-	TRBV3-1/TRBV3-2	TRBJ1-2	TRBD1	CASSLTGFYGYTF	TGTGCCAGCAGCCTGACAGGGTTCTATGGCTACACCTTC
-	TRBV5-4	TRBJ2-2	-	CASSLESNTGELFF	TGTGCCAGCAGCTTGGAATCGAACACCGGGGAGCTGTTTTTT
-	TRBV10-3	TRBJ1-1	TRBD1	CAIRGQGAGNTEAFF	TGTGCCATCAGGGGACAGGGGGCAGGGAACACTGAAGCTTTCTTT
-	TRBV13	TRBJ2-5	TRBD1	CASRLTGVGTQYF	TGTGCCAGCAGGCTGACAGGGGTCGGGACCCAGTACTTC
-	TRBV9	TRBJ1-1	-	CASSVGRGSNTEAFF	TGTGCCAGCAGCGTAGGGCGGGGCTCGAACACTGAAGCTTTCTTT
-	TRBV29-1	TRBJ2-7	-	CSVRLNSYEQYF	TGCAGCGTTCGTCTGAATTCCTACGAGCAGTACTTC
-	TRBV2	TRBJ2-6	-	CASSRSAISGANVLTF	TGTGCCAGCAGTAGGAGTGCGATCTCTGGGGCCAACGTCCTGACTTTC
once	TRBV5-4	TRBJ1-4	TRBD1	CASSSTGGSEKLFF	TGTGCCAGCAGCTCGACAGGGGGAAGTGAAAAACTGTTTTTT
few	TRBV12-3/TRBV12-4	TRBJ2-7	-	CASSPRSYEQYF	TGTGCCAGCAGCCCCAGGTCCTACGAGCAGTACTTC
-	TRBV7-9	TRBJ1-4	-	CASSSTALNEKLFF	TGTGCCAGCAGCTCGACCGCCTTAAATGAAAAACTGTTTTTT
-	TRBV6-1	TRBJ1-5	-	CASSEGEGGQPQHF	TGTGCCAGCAGTGAAGGGGAAGGAGGTCAGCCCCAGCATTTT
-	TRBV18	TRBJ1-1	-	CASSPHNLGGMNTEAFF	TGTGCCAGCTCACCACACAACCTGGGGGGCATGAACACTGAAGCTTTCTTT
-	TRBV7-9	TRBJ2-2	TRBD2	CASSSRGANTGELFF	TGTGCCAGCAGCTCCCGGGGGGCGAACACCGGGGAGCTGTTTTTT
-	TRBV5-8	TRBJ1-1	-	CASSLGWVFEAFF	TGTGCCAGCAGCTTGGGGTGGGTTTTCGAAGCTTTCTTT
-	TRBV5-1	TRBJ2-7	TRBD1	CASSSGPGQGNYEQYF	TGCGCCAGCAGCTCGGGGCCCGGACAGGGGAACTACGAGCAGTACTTC
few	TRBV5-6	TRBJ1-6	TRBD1	CASSYSGQRNSPLHF	TGTGCCAGCAGCTACTCGGGACAGAGAAATTCACCCCTCCACTTT
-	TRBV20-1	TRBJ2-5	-	CSARKGETQYF	TGCAGTGCAAGGAAGGGGGAGACCCAGTACTTC
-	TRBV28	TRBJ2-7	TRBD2	CASSITSGRSYEQYF	TGTGCCAGCAGTATTACTAGCGGGCGTAGTTACGAGCAGTACTTC
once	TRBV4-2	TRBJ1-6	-	CASSQEEGARNNSPLHF	TGTGCCAGCAGCCAAGAAGAAGGGGCTCGGAATAATTCACCCCTCCACTTT
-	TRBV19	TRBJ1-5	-	CASSIRGGGVIYSNQPQHF	TGTGCCAGTAGTATCAGGGGAGGGGGAGTAATCTATAGCAATCAGCCCCAGCATTTT
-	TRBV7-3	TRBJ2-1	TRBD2	CASSLGLAGNNEQFF	TGTGCCAGCAGCTTAGGCCTAGCGGGGAACAATGAGCAGTTCTTC
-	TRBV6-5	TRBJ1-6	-	CARGENSPLHF	TGTGCCAGGGGCGAGAATTCACCCCTCCACTTT
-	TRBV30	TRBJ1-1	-	CAWSDNMNTEAFF	TGTGCCTGGAGTGATAACATGAACACTGAAGCTTTCTTT
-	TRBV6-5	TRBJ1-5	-	CASTGGGSSNQPQHF	TGTGCCAGCACCGGGGGAGGGTCGAGCAATCAGCCCCAGCATTTT
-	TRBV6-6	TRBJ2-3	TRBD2	CASKPGGKTDTQYF	TGTGCCAGCAAACCCGGGGGGAAAACAGATACGCAGTATTTT
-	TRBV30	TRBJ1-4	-	CAWSVRRVVEKLFF	TGTGCCTGGAGTGTACGCAGGGTTGTGGAAAAACTGTTTTTT
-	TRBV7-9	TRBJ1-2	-	CASSWDNSYGYTF	TGTGCCAGCAGCTGGGACAACAGCTATGGCTACACCTTC
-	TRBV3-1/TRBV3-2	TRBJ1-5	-	CASSLGDKQPQHF	TGTGCCAGCAGCCTAGGGGATAAGCAGCCCCAGCATTTT
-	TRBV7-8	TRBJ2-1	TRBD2	CASSSLAGYNEQFF	TGTGCCAGCAGCTCTCTAGCGGGATACAATGAGCAGTTCTTC
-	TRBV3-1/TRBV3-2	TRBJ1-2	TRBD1	CASSRQGSSYGYTF	TGTGCCAGCAGCCGACAGGGTTCCAGCTATGGCTACACCTTC
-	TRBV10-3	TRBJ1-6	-	CAISESSGWNSPLHF	TGTGCCATCAGTGAATCGTCGGGGTGGAATTCACCCCTCCACTTT
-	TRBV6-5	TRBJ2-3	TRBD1	CASSLRTGGGNTQYF	TGTGCCAGCAGTTTGCGGACAGGGGGTGGAAATACGCAGTATTTT
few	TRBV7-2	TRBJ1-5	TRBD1	CASSLDPGQVRPQHF	TGTGCCAGCAGCTTAGATCCGGGACAGGTCCGGCCCCAGCATTTT
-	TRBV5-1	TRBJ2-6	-	CASSLSVGQNFHSGANVLTF	TGCGCCAGCAGCTTATCGGTCGGACAGAACTTCCACTCTGGGGCCAACGTCCTGACTTTC
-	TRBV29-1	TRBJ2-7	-	CSVEDIYEQYF	TGCAGCGTTGAAGATATCTACGAGCAGTACTTC
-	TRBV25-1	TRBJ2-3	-	CASSPRGGDITDTQYF	TGTGCCAGCAGTCCCAGGGGCGGGGACATCACAGATACGCAGTATTTT
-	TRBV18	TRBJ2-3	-	CASSLIPPTPDTQYF	TGTGCCAGCTCACTTATTCCCCCCACTCCAGATACGCAGTATTTT
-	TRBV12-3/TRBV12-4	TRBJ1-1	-	CASSSTFDTEAFF	TGTGCCAGCAGTTCCACCTTCGACACTGAAGCTTTCTTT
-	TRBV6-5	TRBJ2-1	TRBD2	CASSYYKAGIYNEQFF	TGTGCCAGCAGTTACTACAAAGCGGGGATATACAATGAGCAGTTCTTC